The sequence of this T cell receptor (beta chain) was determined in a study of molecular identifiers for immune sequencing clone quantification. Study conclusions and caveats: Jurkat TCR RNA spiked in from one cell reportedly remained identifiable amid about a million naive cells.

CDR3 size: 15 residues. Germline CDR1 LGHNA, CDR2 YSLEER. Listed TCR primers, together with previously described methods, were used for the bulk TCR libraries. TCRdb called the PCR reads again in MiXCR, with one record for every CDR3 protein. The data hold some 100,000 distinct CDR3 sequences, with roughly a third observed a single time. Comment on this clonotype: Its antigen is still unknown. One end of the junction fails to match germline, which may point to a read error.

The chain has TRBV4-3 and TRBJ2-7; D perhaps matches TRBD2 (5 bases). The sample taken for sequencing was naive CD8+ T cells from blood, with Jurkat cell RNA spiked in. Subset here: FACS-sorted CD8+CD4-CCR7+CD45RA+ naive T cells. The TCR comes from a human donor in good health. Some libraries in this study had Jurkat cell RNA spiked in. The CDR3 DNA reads TGCGCCAGCAGCCTAGAAGACTACCCCTCCAACGAGCAGTACTTC. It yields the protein CASSLEDYPSNEQYF.